A selection of T cell receptor beta chains follows, all from one sample in a study of cytomegalovirus exposure and HLA in healthy donors. Method: immunoSEQ multiplex PCR; TCRdb's copy keeps in-frame clones and lacks some. This table holds roughly 120,000 clones, about 70% found once. The sample was PBMCs. Every receptor here comes from a woman aged 30 to 39 in good health and CMV-seronegative. Each CDR3 is given with its conserved first and last residue. A D gene is named only where the DNA matches it firmly. Size values are once, few and many counts, or a class for expanded clones, and some rows have none.

v_call	clone_size	j_call	d_call	cdr3_nt	cdr3_aa
TRBV29-1	.	TRBJ1-4	.	TGCAGCGTCGCAGGACAGATGGGTGAAAAACTGTTTTTT	CSVAGQMGEKLFF
TRBV9	.	TRBJ1-1	TRBD1	TGTGCCAGCAGCGTAGTGGGGCAGGGGGCGGACACTGAAGCTTTCTTT	CASSVVGQGADTEAFF
TRBV5-5	few	TRBJ2-7	.	TGTGCCAGCAGCTTGACAGGGACCTCCTCCTACGAGCAGTACTTC	CASSLTGTSSYEQYF
TRBV6-5	.	TRBJ1-3	.	TGTGCCAGCAGTTATGGCAGCTCTGGAAACACCATATATTTT	CASSYGSSGNTIYF
TRBV7-9	.	TRBJ1-5	.	TGTGCCAGCAGCTTTTCAGGGGACGGACAGCCCCAGCATTTT	CASSFSGDGQPQHF
TRBV7-9	once	TRBJ2-3	.	TGTGCCAGCAGCTTCGCCATGGACAGTGCAGATACGCAGTATTTT	CASSFAMDSADTQYF
TRBV28	once	TRBJ1-1	.	TGTGCCAGCAGTCCTCCGGGACTCTTGAACACTGAAGCTTTCTTT	CASSPPGLLNTEAFF
TRBV2	.	TRBJ2-2	.	TGCGCCACCCACCGCCACGAGGCGAGCGAGCTGTTTTTT	CATHRHEASELFF
TRBV30	.	TRBJ2-3	TRBD1	TGTGCCTGGAGTGTACAGGGGGCAGATACGCAGTATTTT	CAWSVQGADTQYF
TRBV30	.	TRBJ1-3	.	TGTGCCTGGAAGGGAGTGGGCCTGCACTCTGGAAACACCATATATTTT	CAWKGVGLHSGNTIYF
TRBV7-8	.	TRBJ1-2	.	TGTGCCAGCAGCTTAAGGGTTAGAAGGGGTGGGCAGGGCTACACCTTC	CASSLRVRRGGQGYTF
TRBV11-3	.	TRBJ1-1	.	TGTGCCAGCAGCTTAGTCGTCCCGAACACTGAAGCTTTCTTT	CASSLVVPNTEAFF
TRBV27	once	TRBJ1-1	TRBD1	TGTGCCAGCAGTCTCCGACAGGGGGCTGGGAACACTGAAGCTTTCTTT	CASSLRQGAGNTEAFF
TRBV5-1	.	TRBJ2-3	TRBD2	TGCGCCAGCAGCTTGCGCGGGGGGAGGGCAGATACGCAGTATTTT	CASSLRGGRADTQYF
TRBV6-6	few	TRBJ1-1	TRBD1	TGTGCCAGCAGTTACGTAGGGGGCCGATTGAACACTGAAGCTTTCTTT	CASSYVGGRLNTEAFF
TRBV30	once	TRBJ2-3	.	TGTGCCTGGAGTGATTCGTTCACAGATACGCAGTATTTT	CAWSDSFTDTQYF
TRBV6-4	.	TRBJ2-2	TRBD1	TGTGCCAGCAGCTTTGACAGGGGGCAACGGGAGCTGTTTTTT	CASSFDRGQRELFF
TRBV11-2	.	TRBJ1-6	.	TGTGCCAGCAGCTTTTCAGGTTCACCCCTCCACTTT	CASSFSGSPLHF
TRBV7-9	.	TRBJ1-5	.	TGTGCCAGCAGCCAAAGCCGGGGAGTTAATCAGCCCCAGCATTTT	CASSQSRGVNQPQHF
TRBV5-1	.	TRBJ1-1	TRBD1	TGCGCCAGCAGCACACAGGGGGACACTGAAGCTTTCTTT	CASSTQGDTEAFF
TRBV9	.	TRBJ2-5	.	TGTGCCAGTGCCCCCCGGACAGCCACACAAGAGACCCAGTACTTC	CASAPRTATQETQYF
TRBV7-9	.	TRBJ2-1	TRBD1	TGTGCCAGCAGCTTCCGGGACAGGGTCATCGATGAGCAGTTCTTC	CASSFRDRVIDEQFF
TRBV5-1	.	TRBJ1-2	.	TGCGCCAGCAGCAAGGATCGGACACGAACTATGGGCTACACCTTC	CASSKDRTRTMGYTF
TRBV29-1	few	TRBJ1-2	.	TGCAGCGTTCCTACAGTGTATGGCTACACCTTC	CSVPTVYGYTF
TRBV6-5	.	TRBJ2-5	.	TGTGCCAGCAGGCCCCAGGGGGGCGGAGAGACCCAGTACTTC	CASRPQGGGETQYF
TRBV11-2	once	TRBJ1-1	.	TGTGCCAGCAGCTTTCACGGGGGTGAAGCTTTCTTT	CASSFHGGEAFF
TRBV19	.	TRBJ1-3	.	TGTGCCAGTAAGGAGTGGAGCTCTGGAAACACCATATATTTT	CASKEWSSGNTIYF
TRBV6-5	once	TRBJ2-1	TRBD2	TGTGCCAGCAGTTACCCTAGCGGGAGCGATGAGCAGTTCTTC	CASSYPSGSDEQFF
TRBV4-2	.	TRBJ2-4	TRBD1	TGTGCCAGCAGCCAAGATCTAGGGACAGGGGAAGCCAAAAACATTCAGTACTTC	CASSQDLGTGEAKNIQYF
TRBV2	.	TRBJ2-7	TRBD1	TGTGCCAGCACTCAGAGGGACAGGCAATACGAGCAGTACTTC	CASTQRDRQYEQYF
TRBV5-1	.	TRBJ2-1	.	TGCGCCAGCAGCTTACGGACAAAGAACAATGAGCAGTTCTTC	CASSLRTKNNEQFF
TRBV29-1	.	TRBJ1-2	TRBD1	TGCAGCGCGCGACTGCCGGGACAGAATTTCTTC	CSARLPGQNFF
TRBV19	once	TRBJ1-1	.	TGTGCCAGTAGTACCGGACAGACTGTTAACACTGAAGCTTTCTTT	CASSTGQTVNTEAFF
TRBV19	.	TRBJ1-1	.	TGTGCCAGTAGTATTAGCGTTACCCGACTTACTAACACTGAAGCTTTCTTT	CASSISVTRLTNTEAFF
TRBV6-5	.	TRBJ1-2	.	TGTGCCAGCAGGGCCCTGGGCTTCTATGGCTACACCTTC	CASRALGFYGYTF
TRBV29-1	.	TRBJ2-3	.	TGCAGCGTTGAAGGGCCTGAGCAATTTGGATGGGGCGGTACAGATACGCAGTATTTT	CSVEGPEQFGWGGTDTQYF
TRBV6-5	.	TRBJ2-1	TRBD1	TGTGCCAGCAGCTTCGGGACAGCTAACGGGAATGAGCAGTTCTTC	CASSFGTANGNEQFF
TRBV6-5	.	TRBJ1-5	.	TGTGCCAGCAGGTCCTCAGGGTATCAGCCCCAGCATTTT	CASRSSGYQPQHF
TRBV27	.	TRBJ2-7	.	TGTGCCAGCAGTTGGGGCTCCGGGTGTGGGCAGTACTTC	CASSWGSGCGQYF
TRBV30	.	TRBJ1-2	.	TGTGCCTGGGGGACACACGGCTACACCTTC	CAWGTHGYTF
TRBV7-9	.	TRBJ1-2	.	TGTGCCAGCAGCTTAGACGGGAACTATGGCTACACCTTC	CASSLDGNYGYTF
TRBV5-1	.	TRBJ2-1	TRBD2	TGCGCCAGCAGCTCACAAACTTTAGCGGGGGGTTACAATGAGCAGTTCTTC	CASSSQTLAGGYNEQFF
TRBV7-9	.	TRBJ2-7	.	TGTGCCAGCAAAATGATCGGGAGAGGCTACGAGCAGTACTTC	CASKMIGRGYEQYF
TRBV19	.	TRBJ1-5	TRBD1	TGTGCCAGTCTGGACAGGGCTTTGGATCAGCCCCAGCATTTT	CASLDRALDQPQHF
TRBV7-6	.	TRBJ2-5	.	TGTGCCAGCAGCTTAGATGGCAACCAAGAGACCCAGTACTTC	CASSLDGNQETQYF
TRBV27	.	TRBJ2-7	.	TGTGCCAGCACCAATGGGGGGACCGAGCAGTACTTC	CASTNGGTEQYF
TRBV14	few	TRBJ2-3	TRBD1	TGTGCCAGCAGCCAACACAGGGGGATAGATACGCAGTATTTT	CASSQHRGIDTQYF
TRBV6-1	.	TRBJ2-7	TRBD2	TGTGCCAGCAGTGAAGCTTTACACGGGGAGGGGATCTACGAGCAGTACTTC	CASSEALHGEGIYEQYF
TRBV5-8	.	TRBJ2-2	TRBD1	TGTGCCAGCAGCCCCGGACAGGGAATCCCCGGGGAGCTGTTTTTT	CASSPGQGIPGELFF
TRBV19	.	TRBJ1-1	.	TGTGCCAGTAGACAGACGCTGAACACTGAAGCTTTCTTT	CASRQTLNTEAFF
TRBV25-1	few	TRBJ2-5	.	TGTGCCAGCACCACAGGCGGGGCCTTCCAAGAGACCCAGTACTTC	CASTTGGAFQETQYF
TRBV2	few	TRBJ1-5	.	TGTGCCAGCAGTGAAATGGGAGTCGATAGCAATCAGCCCCAGCATTTT	CASSEMGVDSNQPQHF
TRBV5-6	.	TRBJ1-1	TRBD1	TGTGCCAGCAGCTTACAGGGGGCTGAAGCTTTCTTT	CASSLQGAEAFF
TRBV9	once	TRBJ2-7	TRBD1	TGTGCCAGCAGCGTAGGTTCGGGGACAGCCCTTTCCTACGAGCAGTACTTC	CASSVGSGTALSYEQYF
TRBV25-1	few	TRBJ1-2	.	TGTGCCAGCAGTGAACCCGGGGGGCCGTATTATGGCTACACCTTC	CASSEPGGPYYGYTF
TRBV27	.	TRBJ2-7	TRBD2	TGTGCCAGCAGTTACGGACTAGCGGGCGAGCAGTACTTC	CASSYGLAGEQYF
TRBV6-5	.	TRBJ1-5	.	TGTGCCAGCAGTACCACAGGCCAGCCCCAGCATTTT	CASSTTGQPQHF
TRBV2	.	TRBJ2-1	.	TGTGCCAGCAGCCCCTGGGCGGGAAGCTCCTACAATGAGCAGTTCTTC	CASSPWAGSSYNEQFF